This record covers a single TCR beta chain. The data were obtained in a study of cytomegalovirus exposure and HLA in healthy donors. Sequencing used immunoSEQ multiplex PCR; TCRdb keeps in-frame clones, though not all of them. Of some 68,000 clones listed, more than 95% are singletons. Sequenced: PBMCs. This clonotype originated in a man younger than 35 in good health and CMV-seronegative.

In DNA form, the CDR3 reads TGTGCCAGCAGTCTCGAGGGGAACACTGAAGCTTTCTTT. It is translated as CASSLEGNTEAFF. The J gene is TRBJ1-1, the V gene TRBV25-1; D is undetermined. Germline V gene sequence: CDR1 MGHDK, CDR2 SYGVNS. V was cut by 5 bases and J by 1 base, with 8 bases left in between. The CDR3 has 13 amino acids. Using reference TRBV25-1 and TRBJ1-1 for the parts outside the CDR3, the full variable domain is EADIYQTPRYLVIGTGKKITLECSQTMGHDKMYWYQQDPGMELHLIHYSYGVNSTEKGDLSSESTVSRIRTEHFPLTLESARPSHTSQYLCASSLEGNTEAFFGQGTRLTVV.